The rows below give T cell receptor beta chains drawn from one sample of a study of Ad26.COV2.S vaccination and SARS-CoV-2 variants. Clones were sequenced by immunoSEQ multiplex PCR, and TCRdb holds only the in-frame ones, with some missing. This table has a few hundred thousand clones, around 91% appearing once. This sample comprised peripheral blood, obtained in a trial of Ad26.COV2.S vaccine versus placebo. Source of these receptors: a person aged 18-60 years who received the Ad26.COV2.S COVID-19 vaccine or a placebo. The CDR3 runs from the conserved cysteine through the conserved F or W. The D gene is left open where the match is weak. Expanded clones are given a class, and other clones once, few, many or no size at all.

TRBJ2-7 TRBD2 . TRBV4-1 TGCGCCAGCAGCCATAACCGGGACTACCCCTACGAGCAGTACTTC CASSHNRDYPYEQYF
TRBJ2-7 . . TRBV28 TGTGCCAGCAGACCTTTGGGAGGTGGATTCTCCTCTTACGAGCAGTACTTC CASRPLGGGFSSYEQYF
TRBJ2-7 . . TRBV6-5 TGTGCCAGCTCCCCGGATCGGGGTCTCTCCTACGAGCAGTACTTC CASSPDRGLSYEQYF
TRBJ2-3 TRBD2 . TRBV7-3 TGTGCCAGCAGCCGCCAAGGACTAGCACCAGACACTCGGGGAACAGATACGCAGTATTTT CASSRQGLAPDTRGTDTQYF
TRBJ2-2 . . TRBV9 TGTGCCAGCAGCGTAGCGCAGATTCCCAACACCGGGGAGCTGTTTTTT CASSVAQIPNTGELFF
TRBJ2-7 TRBD2 few TRBV4-1 TGCGCCAGCAGCCAAGGACTTCTAGCGGTCGAGCAGTACTTC CASSQGLLAVEQYF
TRBJ2-5 . once TRBV5-8 TGTGCCAGCAGCTTGGCCACAGAGACCCAGTACTTC CASSLATETQYF
TRBJ2-7 TRBD1 . TRBV11-2 TGTGCCAGCAGCCCTCTCCGGGACAGTCGACTCGAGCAGTACTTC CASSPLRDSRLEQYF
TRBJ1-2 . . TRBV29-1 TGCAGCGTTGGTGGAGGGATCGGTAATGGCTACACCTTC CSVGGGIGNGYTF
TRBJ2-1 TRBD2 . TRBV5-5 TGTGCCAGCAGCTATAAGCGGGGGGGCAATGAGCAGTTCTTC CASSYKRGGNEQFF
TRBJ1-4 . . TRBV19 TGTGCCAGTAGTATAAGTGGGGCGATAAATGAAAAACTGTTTTTT CASSISGAINEKLFF
TRBJ2-3 TRBD1 once TRBV28 TGTGCCAGCAGTTTTCCAGGGGGAGATACGCAGTATTTT CASSFPGGDTQYF
TRBJ1-5 . . TRBV28 TGTGCCAGCAGTAGCGTGCCCGGGGGGCCCAATCAGCCCCAGCATTTT CASSSVPGGPNQPQHF
TRBJ2-1 . once TRBV30 TGTGCCTGGAGCACCGGGACATCATTCGATGAGCAGTTCTTC CAWSTGTSFDEQFF
TRBJ1-2 . . TRBV5-8 TGTGCCAGCAGCTTGGGAACGGCCTATGGCTACACCTTC CASSLGTAYGYTF
TRBJ2-7 . . TRBV21-1 TGTGCCAGCAGCAAAGGCGACGAGCAGGGGACAGGGGGCGACGAGCAGTACTTC CASSKGDEQGTGGDEQYF
TRBJ2-1 . . TRBV24-1 TGTGCCACCAGTGATTTCAATAGCAACAATGAGCAGTTCTTC CATSDFNSNNEQFF
TRBJ2-1 . . TRBV11-2 TGTGCCAGCAGCTTGACGTACGGCGGGGATGAGCAGTTCTTC CASSLTYGGDEQFF
TRBJ2-3 . . TRBV28 TGTGCCAGCAGCCCGACAGATACGCAGTATTTT CASSPTDTQYF
TRBJ2-7 . once TRBV11-2 TGTGCCAGCAGCCCGAGACCGAGCTCCTACGAGCAGTACTTC CASSPRPSSYEQYF
TRBJ1-6 . once TRBV19 TGTGCCAGTAGCCCACCTCAGGGGAGCGGCTCCTATAATTCACCCCTCCACTTT CASSPPQGSGSYNSPLHF
TRBJ1-5 . . TRBV19 TGTGCCAGTAGTACACTCCTGGGGCCCCAGCATTTT CASSTLLGPQHF
TRBJ2-3 . once TRBV28 TGTGCCAGCAACTATCGGGGGGCGGGGGATACGCAGTATTTT CASNYRGAGDTQYF
TRBJ1-5 . few TRBV4-1 TGCGCCAGCAGCCAAGTTGTGGGGGATCAGCCCCAGCATTTT CASSQVVGDQPQHF
TRBJ2-3 . once TRBV7-8 TGTGCCAGCAGCTTAGTTCCCCCCCGGCCGGACCGCACAGATACGCAGTATTTT CASSLVPPRPDRTDTQYF
TRBJ2-3 . . TRBV15 TGTGCCACCACCCTCAGTTTGACAGATACGCAGTATTTT CATTLSLTDTQYF
TRBJ2-5 . . TRBV4-2 TGTGCCAGCAGCCAGGTCTTAAGAGAGACCCAGTACTTC CASSQVLRETQYF
TRBJ2-1 TRBD2 once TRBV5-1 TGCGCCAGCAGCTTACTAGCGGGAGTCTCCTACAATGAGCAGTTCTTC CASSLLAGVSYNEQFF
TRBJ1-4 . once TRBV5-4 TGTGCCAGCAGCCGCCGGGCTGGTAATGAAAAACTGTTTTTT CASSRRAGNEKLFF
TRBJ1-2 . . TRBV6-5 TGTGCCAGCAGTTACTCGAGGGTTCAGGGCTACACCTTC CASSYSRVQGYTF
TRBJ2-1 . . TRBV6-4 TGTGCCAGCATGAAGGATGGGAACTCCAACAATGAGCAGTTCTTC CASMKDGNSNNEQFF
TRBJ2-7 . . TRBV7-8 TGTGCCAGCAGCCAACAGGGTTCCTACGAGCAGTACTTC CASSQQGSYEQYF
TRBJ1-1 TRBD1 . TRBV5-1 TGCGCCAGCAGTTACACAGGGGGCGCGAAGACTGAAGCTTTCTTT CASSYTGGAKTEAFF
TRBJ2-7 . . TRBV5-1 TGCGCCAGCAGCTTGGAAGCGTTCTACGAGCAGTACTTC CASSLEAFYEQYF
TRBJ2-3 . . TRBV15 TGTGCCACCAGCAGAGACACAGATACGCAGTATTTT CATSRDTDTQYF
TRBJ2-1 TRBD2 . TRBV5-6 TGTGCCAGCAGCTTATATAGCGGGAGAACAGGCGAGCAGTTCTTC CASSLYSGRTGEQFF
TRBJ2-7 TRBD1 . TRBV7-9 TGTGCCAGCAAACGAGAGGGGGCAATCTACGAGCAGTACTTC CASKREGAIYEQYF
TRBJ2-1 . . TRBV11-1 TGTGCCAGCAGCTTAAGGTTTAGGGCTCATGAGCAGTTCTTC CASSLRFRAHEQFF
TRBJ2-1 . . TRBV6-4 TGTGCCAGCAGTGACTCTGAGTGGGGACTTAACTACAATGAGCAGTTCTTC CASSDSEWGLNYNEQFF
TRBJ2-2 . . TRBV5-1 TGCGCCAGCAGCAAGGGGCGTGGGAGAGATCCCGGGGAGCTGTTTTTT CASSKGRGRDPGELFF